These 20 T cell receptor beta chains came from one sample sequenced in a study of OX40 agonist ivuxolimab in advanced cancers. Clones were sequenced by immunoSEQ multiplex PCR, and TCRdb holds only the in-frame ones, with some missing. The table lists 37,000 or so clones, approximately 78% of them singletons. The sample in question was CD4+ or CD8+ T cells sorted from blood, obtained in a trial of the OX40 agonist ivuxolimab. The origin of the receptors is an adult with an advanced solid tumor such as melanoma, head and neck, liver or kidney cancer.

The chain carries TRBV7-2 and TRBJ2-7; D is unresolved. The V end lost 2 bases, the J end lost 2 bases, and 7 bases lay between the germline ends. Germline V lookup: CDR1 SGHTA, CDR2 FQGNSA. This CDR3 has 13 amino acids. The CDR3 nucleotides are TGTGCCAGCAGCTTAAAGCGTCCCTACGAGCAGTACTTC. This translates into CASSLKRPYEQYF.

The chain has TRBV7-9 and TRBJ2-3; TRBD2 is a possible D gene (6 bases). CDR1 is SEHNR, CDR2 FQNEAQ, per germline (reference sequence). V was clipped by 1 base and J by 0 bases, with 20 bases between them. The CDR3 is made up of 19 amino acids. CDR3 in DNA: TGTGCCAGCAGCTTAGGCCCAGGGTCCCCGGGACTTAGCACAGATACGCAGTATTTT. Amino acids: CASSLGPGSPGLSTDTQYF. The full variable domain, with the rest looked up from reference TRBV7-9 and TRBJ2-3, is DTGVSQNPRHKITKRGQNVTFRCDPISEHNRLYWYRQTLGQGPEFLTYFQNEAQLEKSRLLSDRFSAERPKGSFSTLEIQRTEQGDSAMYLCASSLGPGSPGLSTDTQYFGPGTRLTVL.

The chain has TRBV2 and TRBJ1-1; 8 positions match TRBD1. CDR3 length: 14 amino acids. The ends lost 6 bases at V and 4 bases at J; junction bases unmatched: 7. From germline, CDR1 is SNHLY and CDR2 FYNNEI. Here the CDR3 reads CASSRQGPGTEAFF. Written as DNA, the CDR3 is TGTGCCAGCAGCAGACAGGGGCCGGGCACTGAAGCTTTCTTT.

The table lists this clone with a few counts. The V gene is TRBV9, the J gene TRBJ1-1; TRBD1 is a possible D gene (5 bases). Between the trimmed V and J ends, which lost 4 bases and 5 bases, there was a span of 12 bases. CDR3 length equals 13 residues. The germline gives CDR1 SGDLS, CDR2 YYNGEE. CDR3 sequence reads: CASSSRGGTEAFF. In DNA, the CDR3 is TGTGCCAGCAGCTCGCGTGGGGGAACTGAAGCTTTCTTT.

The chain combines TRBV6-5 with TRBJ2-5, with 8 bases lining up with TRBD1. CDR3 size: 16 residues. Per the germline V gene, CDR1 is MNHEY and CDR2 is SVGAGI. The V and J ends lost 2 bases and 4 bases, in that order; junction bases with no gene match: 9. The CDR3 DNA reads TGTGCCAGCAGTTACCGAACAGGGGGGACCAGAGAGACCCAGTACTTC. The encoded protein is CASSYRTGGTRETQYF.

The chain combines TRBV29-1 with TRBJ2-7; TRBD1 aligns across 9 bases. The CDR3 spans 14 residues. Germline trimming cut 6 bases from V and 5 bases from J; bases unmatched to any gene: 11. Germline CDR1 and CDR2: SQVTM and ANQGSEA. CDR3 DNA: TGCAGCGTCGATCCACGGGACAGGGACCACGAGCAGTACTTC. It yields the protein CSVDPRDRDHEQYF.

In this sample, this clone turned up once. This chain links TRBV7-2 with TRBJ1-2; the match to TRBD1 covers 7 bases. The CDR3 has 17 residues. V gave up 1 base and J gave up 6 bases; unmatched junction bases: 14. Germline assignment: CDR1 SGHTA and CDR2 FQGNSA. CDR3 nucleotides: TGTGCCAGCAGCTTAGGCCCGACAGGGTCGACGGAAGATGGCTACACCTTC. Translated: CASSLGPTGSTEDGYTF.

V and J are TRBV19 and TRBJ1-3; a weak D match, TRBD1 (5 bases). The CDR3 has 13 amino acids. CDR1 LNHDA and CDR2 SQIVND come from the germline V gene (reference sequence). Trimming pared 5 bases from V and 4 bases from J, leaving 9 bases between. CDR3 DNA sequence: TGTGCCAGTAGTCGGGGCAGAGGAAACACCATATATTTT. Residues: CASSRGRGNTIYF.

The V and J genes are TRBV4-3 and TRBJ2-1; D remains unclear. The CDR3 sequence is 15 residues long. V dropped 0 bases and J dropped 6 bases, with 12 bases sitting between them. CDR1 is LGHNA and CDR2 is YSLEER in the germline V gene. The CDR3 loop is CASSQDRKGFNEQFF. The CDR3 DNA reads TGCGCCAGCAGCCAAGATCGGAAAGGGTTCAATGAGCAGTTCTTC.

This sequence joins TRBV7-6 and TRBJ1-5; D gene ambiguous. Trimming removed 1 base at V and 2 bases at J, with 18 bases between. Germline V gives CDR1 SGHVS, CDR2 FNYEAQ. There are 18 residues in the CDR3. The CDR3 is CASSLDPRTGIGNQPQHF. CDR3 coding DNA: TGTGCCAGCAGCTTAGATCCGCGGACGGGAATAGGCAATCAGCCCCAGCATTTT.

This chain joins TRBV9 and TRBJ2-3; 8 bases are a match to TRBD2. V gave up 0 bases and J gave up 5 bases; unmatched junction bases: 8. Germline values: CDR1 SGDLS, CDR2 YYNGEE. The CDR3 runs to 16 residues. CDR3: CASSVDPAGAGDTQYF. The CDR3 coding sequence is TGTGCCAGCAGCGTAGACCCAGCGGGAGCGGGAGATACGCAGTATTTT.

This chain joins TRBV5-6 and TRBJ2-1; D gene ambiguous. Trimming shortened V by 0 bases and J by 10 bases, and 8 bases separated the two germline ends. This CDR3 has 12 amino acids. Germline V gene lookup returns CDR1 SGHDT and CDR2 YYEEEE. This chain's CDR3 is CASSLVGQEQFF. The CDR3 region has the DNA TGTGCCAGCAGCTTGGTAGGGCAGGAGCAGTTCTTC.

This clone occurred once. CDR3 loop: CASSLVLAFNNEQFF. CDR3 coding DNA: TGTGCCAGCAGCTTAGTACTAGCATTTAACAATGAGCAGTTCTTC. The V gene is TRBV7-6, the J gene TRBJ2-1; TRBD2 might be the D (6 bases). The germline V gene has CDR1 SGHVS and CDR2 FNYEAQ. The germline V and J ends were trimmed by 1 base and 5 bases, with 12 bases remaining between them. The CDR3 is 15 residues long.

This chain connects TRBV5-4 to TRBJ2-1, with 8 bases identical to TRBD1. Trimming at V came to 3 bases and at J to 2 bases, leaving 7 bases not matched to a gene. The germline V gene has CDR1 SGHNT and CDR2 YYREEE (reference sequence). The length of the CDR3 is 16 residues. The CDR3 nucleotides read TGTGCCAGCAGCTCTACCGGGACAGGTCCCTACAATGAGCAGTTCTTC. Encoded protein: CASSSTGTGPYNEQFF.

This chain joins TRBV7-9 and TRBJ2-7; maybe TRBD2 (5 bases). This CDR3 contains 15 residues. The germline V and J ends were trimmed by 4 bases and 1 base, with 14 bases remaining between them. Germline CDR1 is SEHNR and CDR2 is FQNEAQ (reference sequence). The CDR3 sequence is CASSSDIARSYEQYF. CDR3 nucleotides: TGTGCCAGCAGCTCCGATATAGCGAGGTCCTACGAGCAGTACTTC.

CDR3 protein: CASSTTQRSREQFF. The DNA of the CDR3 is TGTGCCAGCAGCACGACACAGCGGTCCAGGGAGCAGTTCTTC. The chain employs TRBV5-5 and TRBJ2-1, with a possible D match to TRBD2 (5 bases). The CDR3 runs 14 residues. The germline V gene has CDR1 SGHKS and CDR2 YYEKEE (reference sequence). V lost 4 bases and J lost 10, with 18 bases in between.

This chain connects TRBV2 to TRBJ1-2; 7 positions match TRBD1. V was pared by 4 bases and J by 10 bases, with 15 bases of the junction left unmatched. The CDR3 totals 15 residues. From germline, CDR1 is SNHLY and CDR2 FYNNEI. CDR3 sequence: CASSGWQGVIWSYTF. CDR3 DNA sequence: TGTGCCAGCAGTGGCTGGCAGGGGGTAATTTGGTCCTACACCTTC.

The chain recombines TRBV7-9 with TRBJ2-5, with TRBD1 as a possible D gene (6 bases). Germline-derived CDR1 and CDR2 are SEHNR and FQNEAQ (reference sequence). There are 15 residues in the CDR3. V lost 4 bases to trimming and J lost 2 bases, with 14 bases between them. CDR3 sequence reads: CASSSKQGWQETQYF. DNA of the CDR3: TGTGCCAGCAGCTCTAAACAGGGATGGCAAGAGACCCAGTACTTC.

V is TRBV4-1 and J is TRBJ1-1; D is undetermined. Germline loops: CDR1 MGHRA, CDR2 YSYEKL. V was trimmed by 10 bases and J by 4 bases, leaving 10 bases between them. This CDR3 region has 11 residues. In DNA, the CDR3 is TGCGCCACCTCATCGGGCACTGAAGCTTTCTTT. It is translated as CATSSGTEAFF.

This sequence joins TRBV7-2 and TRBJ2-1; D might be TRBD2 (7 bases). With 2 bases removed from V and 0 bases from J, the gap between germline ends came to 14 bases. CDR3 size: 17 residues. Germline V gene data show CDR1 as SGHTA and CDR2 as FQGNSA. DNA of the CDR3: TGTGCCAGCAGCTTAAGAAGCGGGACAAGCTCCTACAATGAGCAGTTCTTC. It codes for CASSLRSGTSSYNEQFF.